Listed below are T cell receptor beta chains from one sample, sequenced in a study of cytomegalovirus exposure and HLA in healthy donors. Assay: immunoSEQ multiplex PCR; the TCRdb copy retains only in-frame clones and omits some. Among some 200,000 clones listed, roughly 80% were seen once. Sequencing used PBMCs. These receptors originate from a female donor in good health and CMV-seronegative. Each CDR3 is given with its conserved first and last residue. D genes are given only for firm matches. Not all rows give a size; the values are once, few, many and, for expanded clones, a class.

d_call,v_call,clone_size,j_call,cdr3_aa,cdr3_nt
TRBD2,TRBV19,NA,TRBJ2-1,CASSILAGVNNEQFF,TGTGCCAGTAGTATCCTAGCGGGAGTGAACAATGAGCAGTTCTTC
NA,TRBV5-6,NA,TRBJ2-1,CASSLGQVHNEQFF,TGTGCCAGCAGCTTGGGACAGGTCCACAATGAGCAGTTCTTC
NA,TRBV29-1,NA,TRBJ2-7,CSGGQAYEQYF,TGCAGCGGGGGGCAGGCCTACGAGCAGTACTTC
NA,TRBV25-1,NA,TRBJ2-1,CASRATSHNEQFF,TGTGCCAGCAGAGCAACTAGCCACAATGAGCAGTTCTTC
NA,TRBV2,NA,TRBJ1-2,CASRRRRDNYGYTF,TGTGCCAGCAGGCGGCGGAGGGATAACTATGGCTACACCTTC
NA,TRBV18,NA,TRBJ2-3,CASSSEGGSTDTQYF,TGTGCCAGCTCATCTGAGGGCGGGAGCACAGATACGCAGTATTTT
TRBD1,TRBV19,NA,TRBJ2-7,CASSISQGASYEQYF,TGTGCCAGTAGTATCTCACAGGGGGCATCCTACGAGCAGTACTTC
NA,TRBV5-1,NA,TRBJ2-5,CASALPPQETQYF,TGCGCCAGCGCACTCCCCCCACAAGAGACCCAGTACTTC
TRBD2,TRBV9,NA,TRBJ2-5,CASSATSHQETQYF,TGTGCCAGCAGCGCGACTAGCCACCAAGAGACCCAGTACTTC
TRBD2,TRBV14,once,TRBJ2-3,CASSQRTSGADTQYF,TGTGCCAGCAGCCAAAGGACTAGCGGGGCAGATACGCAGTATTTT
NA,TRBV11-2,NA,TRBJ2-6,CASSDTGSGANVLTF,TGTGCCAGCAGCGATACAGGGTCCGGGGCCAACGTCCTGACTTTC
TRBD1,TRBV27,NA,TRBJ2-7,CASSFSGTGGVRSYEQYF,TGTGCCAGCAGTTTCTCCGGGACAGGGGGCGTAAGATCCTACGAGCAGTACTTC
TRBD1,TRBV28,once,TRBJ2-2,CASSLSGQYTGELFF,TGTGCCAGCAGTTTATCGGGACAGTACACCGGGGAGCTGTTTTTT
TRBD1,TRBV5-1,NA,TRBJ2-4,CASSLPQRQGSKNIQYF,TGCGCCAGCAGCTTGCCTCAACGACAGGGTTCCAAAAACATTCAGTACTTC
NA,TRBV7-2,NA,TRBJ2-7,CASSAVPGFAGEQYF,TGTGCCAGCAGCGCAGTACCTGGGTTCGCGGGCGAGCAGTACTTC
NA,TRBV6-1,NA,TRBJ1-4,CASSLRFATNEKLFF,TGTGCCAGCAGTCTCAGATTTGCAACTAATGAAAAACTGTTTTTT
NA,TRBV5-1,few,TRBJ1-1,CASSLLGAVEAFF,TGCGCCAGCAGCTTGCTGGGGGCTGTTGAAGCTTTCTTT
TRBD1,TRBV7-2,NA,TRBJ2-5,CASSAGGTQYF,TGTGCCAGCAGCGCAGGGGGGACCCAGTACTTC
NA,TRBV28,NA,TRBJ2-2,CASSLEGDTGELFF,TGTGCCAGCAGTTTAGAGGGGGACACCGGGGAGCTGTTTTTT
TRBD1,TRBV4-2,once,TRBJ2-7,CASSQGGQGAYEQYF,TGTGCCAGCAGCCAAGGAGGACAGGGGGCATACGAGCAGTACTTC
NA,TRBV6-4,NA,TRBJ2-6,CASSDSGGSGANVLTF,TGTGCCAGCAGTGACTCGGGGGGCTCTGGGGCCAACGTCCTGACTTTC
NA,TRBV7-9,NA,TRBJ2-7,CASSSNSLSSYEQYF,TGTGCCAGCAGCTCGAATAGCCTAAGCTCCTACGAGCAGTACTTC
NA,TRBV5-4,NA,TRBJ1-6,CASSTWDTNSPLHF,TGTGCCAGCAGCACTTGGGACACTAATTCACCCCTCCACTTT
TRBD1,TRBV11-2,NA,TRBJ1-5,CASSPKPGQGRGQPQHF,TGTGCCAGCAGCCCGAAACCGGGACAGGGAAGAGGTCAGCCCCAGCATTTT
NA,TRBV7-9,once,TRBJ2-1,CASSLGLDVKFF,TGTGCCAGCAGCTTAGGACTAGATGTAAAGTTCTTC
NA,TRBV10-1,few,TRBJ2-7,CASTSPGDFRCEQYF,TGCGCCAGCACCTCTCCAGGGGATTTTAGGTGCGAGCAGTACTTC
NA,TRBV29-1,NA,TRBJ2-2,CSVEESLYTGELFF,TGCAGCGTTGAAGAATCTCTTTACACCGGGGAGCTGTTTTTT
NA,TRBV6-6,NA,TRBJ2-3,CASSPHRGASTDTQYF,TGTGCCAGCAGTCCCCACCGGGGGGCTAGCACAGATACGCAGTATTTT
TRBD2,TRBV7-9,few,TRBJ2-1,CSSSPRMTSGRGGPFF,TGTTCCAGCAGCCCCCGAATGACTAGCGGGAGGGGTGGGCCGTTCTTC
TRBD1,TRBV12-5,NA,TRBJ1-3,CASGLVLDRGAGNTIYF,TGTGCTAGTGGTTTGGTCCTGGACAGGGGGGCTGGAAACACCATATATTTT
TRBD1,TRBV5-1,NA,TRBJ1-6,CASSQAGQASPLHF,TGCGCCAGCAGCCAAGCAGGACAGGCCTCACCCCTCCACTTT
NA,TRBV19,few,TRBJ1-5,CASSIPGDSNQPQHF,TGTGCCAGTAGTATTCCGGGGGATAGCAATCAGCCCCAGCATTTT
TRBD2,TRBV18,NA,TRBJ2-1,CASSPLAGDLSWEQFF,TGTGCCAGCTCACCTCTAGCGGGAGACCTAAGTTGGGAGCAGTTCTTC
NA,TRBV2,NA,TRBJ1-1,CASSVVGGDTEAFF,TGTGCCAGCAGTGTCGTAGGGGGTGACACTGAAGCTTTCTTT
NA,TRBV20-1,NA,TRBJ1-1,CSARLPRGAFF,TGCAGTGCCAGACTTCCCCGGGGTGCTTTCTTT
TRBD2,TRBV11-2,NA,TRBJ2-2,CASSLDPRGTTGELFF,TGTGCCAGCAGCTTAGACCCGCGGGGGACCACCGGGGAGCTGTTTTTT
TRBD2,TRBV28,NA,TRBJ2-1,CASSTPRGLAAYNEQFF,TGTGCCAGCAGTACGCCGAGGGGACTAGCGGCCTACAATGAGCAGTTCTTC
NA,TRBV9,NA,TRBJ2-2,CASSVVEAGELFF,TGTGCCAGCAGCGTAGTCGAGGCCGGGGAGCTGTTTTTT
NA,TRBV7-9,NA,TRBJ2-7,CSSSLGAGESYEQYF,TGTTCCAGCAGCCTGGGGGCAGGGGAGTCCTACGAGCAGTACTTC
NA,TRBV2,NA,TRBJ1-1,CASSVQWNTEAFF,TGTGCCAGCAGTGTACAATGGAACACTGAAGCTTTCTTT
TRBD1,TRBV30,NA,TRBJ1-2,CAWNLLQGALGYTF,TGTGCCTGGAATCTCTTACAGGGGGCCTTAGGCTACACCTTC
NA,TRBV29-1,NA,TRBJ2-3,CSVEGAGPTDTQYF,TGCAGCGTTGAAGGGGCAGGCCCCACAGATACGCAGTATTTT
TRBD2,TRBV29-1,NA,TRBJ2-1,CSVSGGRSYNEQFF,TGCAGCGTGAGCGGCGGGAGATCCTACAATGAGCAGTTCTTC
TRBD2,TRBV9,NA,TRBJ2-1,CASSVESSGGYNEQFF,TGTGCCAGCAGCGTAGAGAGTAGCGGGGGCTACAATGAGCAGTTCTTC
TRBD2,TRBV30,NA,TRBJ2-1,CAWNLGTSGNEQFF,TGTGCCTGGAACTTAGGGACTAGCGGAAATGAGCAGTTCTTC
TRBD2,TRBV5-1,NA,TRBJ2-1,CASSLGLAGINEQFF,TGCGCCAGCAGCTTAGGCCTAGCGGGGATCAATGAGCAGTTCTTC
NA,TRBV27,NA,TRBJ1-6,CASSLKRSSYNSPLHF,TGTGCCAGCAGTTTGAAGAGGAGCTCCTATAATTCACCCCTCCACTTT
TRBD2,TRBV11-2,few,TRBJ2-1,CASSLGAGGPTMKQFF,TGTGCCAGCAGCTTAGGAGCGGGGGGCCCCACAATGAAGCAGTTCTTC
TRBD2,TRBV30,NA,TRBJ2-1,CAWFSGALGNEQFF,TGTGCCTGGTTTAGCGGGGCCCTAGGGAATGAGCAGTTCTTC
NA,TRBV28,NA,TRBJ2-3,CASSTTTTFSSTDTQYF,TGTGCCAGCAGTACGACGACTACCTTCTCTAGCACAGATACGCAGTATTTT